These 3 T cell receptor beta chains originate from one sample sequenced in a study of T cells in localized non-small cell lung cancer. The assay was immunoSEQ multiplex PCR, and TCRdb's table has in-frame clones only and misses some. Found here are some 21,000 clones, about nine tenths of them singletons; the top ten hold around 4%. The sample consisted of peripheral blood, taken before any cancer treatment. Source of these receptors: a male donor older than 55 with stage I squamous cell lung carcinoma.

The chain joins TRBV18 to TRBJ1-2; 8 nucleotides agree with TRBD1. CDR1 is KGHSH and CDR2 is LQKENI in the germline V gene. With 5 bases clipped from V and 4 bases from J, the junction kept 6 bases outside the gene matches. The CDR3 totals 14 residues. The CDR3 spells CASSYSDRAYGYTF. CDR3 bases: TGTGCCAGCTCATACTCGGACAGGGCCTATGGCTACACCTTC.

The genes are TRBV4-3 and TRBJ2-7; 8 nucleotides align to TRBD1. Germline lookup yields CDR1 LGHNA and CDR2 YSLEER. This CDR3 is built from 15 residues. The V segment lost 3 bases and the J segment 0 bases; nucleotides outside the gene matches: 4. The CDR3 coding sequence is TGCGCCAGCAGCCACGGGACAGGTAGCTCCTACGAGCAGTACTTC. Its protein is CASSHGTGSSYEQYF.

The chain has TRBV9 and TRBJ2-5; TRBD1 agrees at 7 bases. The J segment lost 2 bases and the V segment lost 3 bases, leaving 13 bases of the junction unmatched. This CDR3 spans 17 amino acids. From germline, CDR1 is SGDLS and CDR2 YYNGEE. The CDR3 sequence is CASSGQDYRGSQETQYF. The CDR3 DNA is TGTGCCAGCAGCGGACAAGACTACAGGGGAAGTCAAGAGACCCAGTACTTC.